The source of this TCR beta chain is a study of glioma-infiltrating T cells after dendritic cell vaccination. The time point: after dendritic cell vaccination, including at tumor progression/relapse. This CDR3 comprises 15 residues. Trimming took 1 base from V and 3 from J; bases not matched to a gene: 6. The germline V gene encodes CDR1 KGHSH and CDR2 LQKENI. Using immunoSEQ multiplex PCR, the repertoire was profiled, and TCRdb retains in-frame clones only, with some absent. The sample includes more than 45,000 clones, roughly 80% of them seen just once. Study-wide findings and caveats: Estimated pretreatment TIL content predicted outcome after dendritic cell vaccination.

Turning to this clone: The target antigen is unknown.

The sequenced sample was blood, obtained after dendritic cell vaccination. The chain uses TRBV18 and TRBJ2-7; 7 nucleotides line up with TRBD1. The receptor was isolated from a human donor with glioblastoma. CDR3 in DNA: TGTGCCAGCTCACCACGGGGGACAGCTCACTACGAGCAGTACTTC. It specifies CASSPRGTAHYEQYF.